A selection of T cell receptor beta chains follows, all from one sample in a study of vaccination and CD4 T cells after COVID-19. One entry per CDR3 protein, called by TCRdb with MiXCR from the PCR reads. The repertoire holds about 25,000 distinct CDR3 sequences, with 36% as singletons. Their target antigens are unknown. The sample here was CD4+ T cells from blood, cultured in vitro, taken about 7 months after SARS-CoV-2 vaccination. These receptors all come from a human donor who had recovered from COVID-19. Both conserved end residues are part of each CDR3. Fields, in order: J gene, D gene, V gene, clone size, CDR3 DNA, CDR3 protein. D genes are given only for firm matches. Some rows have no size entry. The others give once, few or many, or a class for an expanded clone.

>TRBJ1-5|TRBD1|TRBV6-1|few
TGTGCCAGCAGTCGACAGGGGGCGCGTCAGCCCCAGCATTTT
CASSRQGARQPQHF
>TRBJ1-2|-|TRBV7-9|medium-sized
TGTGCCAGCAGTAACGAAGGGACAAGTGGCTACACCTTC
CASSNEGTSGYTF
>TRBJ1-2|-|TRBV12-3/TRBV12-4|-
TGTGCCAGCAGTACGTCTCGACAGAACTATGGCTACACCTTC
CASSTSRQNYGYTF
>TRBJ2-5|-|TRBV7-2|-
TGTGCCAGCAGCTCTACACCCAGGGCCAACCAGTACTTC
CASSSTPRANQYF
>TRBJ1-2|-|TRBV19|few
TGTGCCACCCAGGGGAACCCGCCGCTTAGCTATGGCTACACCTTC
CATQGNPPLSYGYTF
>TRBJ1-1|TRBD1|TRBV20-1|-
TGCAGTGCTAGGGGCTTCTTGGACAGGGATGGTCGGAACACTGAAGCTTTCTTT
CSARGFLDRDGRNTEAFF
>TRBJ2-1|TRBD2|TRBV7-8|-
TGTGCCAGCAGCTCCAGGGGAGGACTAGCGGTTCACAATGAGCAGTTCTTC
CASSSRGGLAVHNEQFF
>TRBJ1-1|TRBD1|TRBV20-1|-
TGCAGTGCTGATGGACAGGGGGCTAATACTGAAGCTTTCTTT
CSADGQGANTEAFF
>TRBJ1-1|-|TRBV28|-
TGTGCCAGCAGTTTATCTCGGGGGCGAGCTTTCTTT
CASSLSRGRAFF
>TRBJ2-7|TRBD1|TRBV5-1|-
TGCGCCAGCAGCCCGGGACAGGGGGACCACGAGCAGTACTTC
CASSPGQGDHEQYF
>TRBJ1-2|-|TRBV20-1|-
TGCAGTGCTAGAAGGATTGGAGATTATGGCTACACCTTC
CSARRIGDYGYTF
>TRBJ1-5|TRBD1|TRBV20-1|few
TGCAGTGCTAGAGATCAGGGGGATCCGACAGGCCAGCCCCAGCATTTT
CSARDQGDPTGQPQHF
>TRBJ2-7|-|TRBV19|-
TGTGCCAGCAGCCTAAGTAGTGGGTACGAGCAGTACTTC
CASSLSSGYEQYF
>TRBJ1-1|-|TRBV27|-
TGTGCCAGCAGCATCACGGGCACTGAAGCTTTCTTT
CASSITGTEAFF
>TRBJ2-1|-|TRBV7-6|-
TGTGCCAGCAGCTTAGGGTCTAGACGTTACAATGAGCAGTTCTTC
CASSLGSRRYNEQFF
>TRBJ2-1|-|TRBV6-5|-
TGTGCCAGCAGTTACGTCGGGCTCTACAATGAGCAGTTCTTC
CASSYVGLYNEQFF
>TRBJ2-3|-|TRBV11-3|few
TGTGCCAGCAGCCCCTCCGGGTCAGATACGCAGTATTTT
CASSPSGSDTQYF
>TRBJ1-6|TRBD1|TRBV28|-
TGTGCCAGCAGTCCAAGACAGGGGGGGTCACCCCTCCACTTT
CASSPRQGGSPLHF
>TRBJ2-3|TRBD2|TRBV27|few
TGTGCCAGCAGTTCACGACCGGGGGGTAGCACAGATACGCAGTATTTT
CASSSRPGGSTDTQYF
>TRBJ1-1|-|TRBV5-1|-
TGCGCCAGCAGCGCCCGGTCCCGGGAACAGAACACTGAAGCTTTCTTT
CASSARSREQNTEAFF
>TRBJ1-5|TRBD1|TRBV18|-
TGTGCCAGCTCGGAACAGGGGGGAGGCAATCAGCCCCAGCATTTT
CASSEQGGGNQPQHF
>TRBJ2-3|-|TRBV20-1|-
TGCAGTGCTAGCAAGTCGGTGGATACGCAGTATTTT
CSASKSVDTQYF
>TRBJ2-7|-|TRBV5-1|-
TGCGCCAGCAGCTTGTCAGGGACGTCCTACGAGCAGTACTTC
CASSLSGTSYEQYF
>TRBJ1-2|-|TRBV27|few
TGTGCCAGCAGTCCGACCAGGGCTAACTATGGCTACACCTTC
CASSPTRANYGYTF
>TRBJ2-3|-|TRBV7-9|few
TGTGCCAGCAGGTCAAGGGGAGCAGATACGCAGTATTTT
CASRSRGADTQYF
>TRBJ2-2|TRBD1|TRBV28|few
TGTGCCGCGCAGGGGGCGGCCACCGGGGAGCTGTTTTTT
CAAQGAATGELFF
>TRBJ2-2|-|TRBV6-5|-
TGTGCCAGCAGTTACTCGCCAGGGGCGGGGGAAACGAACACCGGGGAGCTGTTTTTT
CASSYSPGAGETNTGELFF
>TRBJ1-2|TRBD1|TRBV30|-
TGTGCCTGGAGTGCACAGGGACAGGGGGCAAACTATGGCTACACCTTC
CAWSAQGQGANYGYTF
>TRBJ2-3|TRBD2|TRBV12-3/TRBV12-4|-
TGTGCCAGCAGTCGAAGCGGGAGGTACACAGATACGCAGTATTTT
CASSRSGRYTDTQYF
>TRBJ1-2|TRBD1|TRBV12-3/TRBV12-4|-
TGTGCCAGCAGGCGGACAGGGAGAGGCTACACCTTC
CASRRTGRGYTF
>TRBJ2-1|-|TRBV27|-
TGTGCCAGCAGTCCTGAAAAGGTTAGGTCCGTGTCCTACAATGAGCAGTTCTTC
CASSPEKVRSVSYNEQFF
>TRBJ1-6|TRBD1|TRBV20-1|-
TGCAGTGCTAGAACCACAGGGGGCTTTAATTCACCCCTCCACTTT
CSARTTGGFNSPLHF